Listed here are 32 T cell receptor beta chains from one sample, sequenced in a study of OX40 agonist ivuxolimab in advanced cancers. Libraries were prepared by immunoSEQ multiplex PCR; TCRdb keeps only in-frame clonotypes and omits some of them. Of roughly 51,000 clones listed, approximately 85% are singletons. This specimen was CD4+ or CD8+ T cells sorted from blood, taken in a trial of the OX40 agonist ivuxolimab. All receptors derive from an adult with an advanced solid tumor such as melanoma, head and neck, liver or kidney cancer.

The chain is built from TRBV20-1 and TRBJ1-2; a possible D gene is TRBD1 (6 bases). The V gene lost 4 bases and the J gene lost 6 bases, with 9 bases spanning the gap. This CDR3 region has 11 residues. Germline assignment: CDR1 DFQATT and CDR2 SNEGSKA (reference sequence). CDR3 protein: CSATGEDGYTF. The DNA of the CDR3 is TGCAGTGCTACAGGGGAAGATGGCTACACCTTC.

The rearrangement links TRBV7-6 to TRBJ1-3, with D hard to call. Trimming left V 1 base short and J 4 bases short, with 8 bases between. CDR1 SGHVS and CDR2 FNYEAQ come from the germline V gene. The CDR3 covers 14 residues. This CDR3 reads CASSLGGEGNTIYF. CDR3 coding DNA: TGTGCCAGCAGCTTAGGCGGTGAGGGAAACACCATATATTTT.

The gene calls are TRBV5-5 and TRBJ1-2; D might be TRBD1 (5 bases). The CDR3 runs to 15 residues. V lost 2 bases to trimming and J lost 8 bases, with 19 bases between them. The germline V gene has CDR1 SGHKS and CDR2 YYEKEE (reference sequence). The CDR3 spells CASSLSFGAPDGYTF. The CDR3 DNA reads TGTGCCAGCAGCTTAAGCTTCGGGGCCCCTGACGGCTACACCTTC.

This chain joins TRBV11-3 and TRBJ2-1; tentative D call: TRBD2 (7 bases). V was shortened by 5 bases and J by 4 bases, with 15 bases between the two germline ends. CDR1 SGHNT and CDR2 YENEEA come from the germline V gene. The CDR3 has 15 residues. The CDR3 sequence is CASSNRGAPYNEQFF. The CDR3 coding sequence is TGTGCCAGCAGCAACCGGGGGGCCCCTTACAATGAGCAGTTCTTC. The full variable domain, with the rest looked up from reference TRBV11-3 and TRBJ2-1, is EAGVVQSPRYKIIEKKQPVAFWCNPISGHNTLYWYLQNLGQGPELLIRYENEEAVDDSQLPKDRFSAERLKGVDSTLKIQPAELGDSAVYLCASSNRGAPYNEQFFGPGTRLTVL.

Comments on this clone: This sample also contains other DNA sequences that code for the same CDR3. CDR3 bases: TGTGCCATCAGTGATGCCCACCAGGGCTCCTACGAGCAGTACGTC. Its protein is CAISDAHQGSYEQYV. The chain carries TRBV10-3 and TRBJ2-7; D possibly corresponds to TRBD1 (5 bases). Germline loops: CDR1 ENHRY, CDR2 SYGVKD. V was trimmed by 3 bases and J by 0 bases, leaving 12 bases between them. This CDR3 has 15 amino acids.

The chain employs TRBV7-6 and TRBJ1-3, with TRBD1 as a possible D gene (6 bases). Germline V lookup: CDR1 SGHVS, CDR2 FNYEAQ. Trimming left V 6 bases short and J 3 bases short, with 12 bases between. CDR3 length: 14 residues. This chain's CDR3 is CASSPGDDGNTIYF. DNA of the CDR3: TGTGCCAGCAGTCCAGGGGATGATGGAAACACCATATATTTT.

V and J are TRBV5-4 and TRBJ2-5, with 15 bases fitting TRBD2. V was clipped by 5 bases and J by 7 bases; unmatched bases: 9. The germline gives CDR1 SGHNT, CDR2 YYREEE (reference sequence). The CDR3 spans 16 residues. The CDR3 nucleotides are TGTGCCAGCAGAAACGGACTAGCGGGGGGGCTCGTGACCCAGTACTTC. Its translation is CASRNGLAGGLVTQYF.

This clone was observed once. The chain employs TRBV10-3 and TRBJ2-1; 10 bases line up with TRBD2. Germline V CDR1 and CDR2: ENHRY, SYGVKD. The trim removed 3 bases at V and 1 base at J, leaving 12 bases unmatched. The CDR3 runs 19 residues. CDR3 nucleotides: TGTGCCATCAGTGATACTAGCGGGACCGAGACGTCTTCCTACAATGAGCAGTTCTTC. It codes for CAISDTSGTETSSYNEQFF.

V gene TRBV27 combines with J gene TRBJ1-1; D gene uncertain. The germline V gene encodes CDR1 MNHEY and CDR2 SMNVEV (reference sequence). The CDR3 totals 14 residues. V was shortened by 1 base and J by 1 base, with 7 bases between the two germline ends. The CDR3 loop reads CASSLLAGNTEAFF. In DNA, the CDR3 is TGTGCCAGCAGTTTATTGGCCGGGAACACTGAAGCTTTCTTT.

The chain has TRBV9 and TRBJ1-2, with D unclear. V dropped 0 bases and J dropped 3 bases, with 6 bases sitting between them. The CDR3 consists of 13 residues. The germline V gene encodes CDR1 SGDLS and CDR2 YYNGEE. For the CDR3, the DNA is TGTGCCAGCAGCGTAGGTACCCACTATGGCTACACCTTC. This encodes CASSVGTHYGYTF.

The V call is TRBV15, the J call TRBJ1-2; a possible D gene is TRBD1 (5 bases). Per the germline V gene, CDR1 is LNHNV and CDR2 is YYDKDF (reference sequence). Between the trimmed V and J ends, which lost 0 bases and 3 bases, there was a span of 11 bases. This CDR3 contains 15 residues. CDR3 nucleotide sequence: TGTGCCACCAGCAGAGATCGTGGGGGACACTATGGCTACACCTTC. It is translated as CATSRDRGGHYGYTF.

The J gene is TRBJ1-4, the V gene TRBV4-2; D call uncertain. Trimming removed 0 bases at V and 7 bases at J, with 12 bases between. CDR1 and CDR2 from the germline V gene are LGHNA and YNFKEQ. There are 15 residues in the CDR3. CDR3 region: CASSQEKGFTEKLFF. CDR3 DNA: TGTGCCAGCAGCCAAGAGAAAGGGTTTACTGAAAAACTGTTTTTT.

CDR3 DNA sequence: TGTGCCAGCAGCTTGGAAGGGCCCGGAATTTACGAGCAGTACGTC. It encodes CASSLEGPGIYEQYV. The chain carries TRBV5-8 and TRBJ2-7; D unclear. The V end lost 0 bases, the J end lost 4 bases, and 14 bases lay between the germline ends. The CDR3 consists of 15 residues. The germline gives CDR1 SGHTS, CDR2 YDEGEE.

The gene calls are TRBV9 and TRBJ2-1; 10 nucleotides line up with TRBD2. The CDR3 extends over 17 amino acids. Unmatched junction bases numbered 10, after V lost 3 bases and J lost 4 bases. CDR1 and CDR2 from the germline V gene are SGDLS and YYNGEE. In DNA form, the CDR3 reads TGTGCCAGCAGCGAACATACCGGGACTAGCGTATACAATGAGCAGTTCTTC. It translates to CASSEHTGTSVYNEQFF.

The chain couples TRBV6-5 to TRBJ1-2; unclear D gene. Deletions cut 2 bases from V and 8 bases from J, with 12 bases between. Germline CDR1 is MNHEY and CDR2 is SVGAGI. This CDR3 is 13 amino acids long. For the CDR3, the DNA is TGTGCCAGCAGTTACGGAGCGCGGGCGGGCTACACCTTC. Protein: CASSYGARAGYTF.

V and J are TRBV28 and TRBJ1-4; no clear D. CDR3 length: 15 residues. Germline-derived CDR1 and CDR2 are MDHEN and SYDVKM. Trimming shortened V by 1 base and J by 7 bases, and 13 bases separated the two germline ends. For the CDR3, the DNA is TGTGCCAGCAGTTTATCGAGCGGAGGTATTGAAAAACTGTTTTTT. This sequence encodes CASSLSSGGIEKLFF.

The rearrangement joins TRBV4-1 to TRBJ2-1; 9 nucleotides agree with TRBD2. V lost 1 base and J lost 8; bases outside the gene matches: 6. CDR3 length: 15 amino acids. Per germline, CDR1 MGHRA and CDR2 YSYEKL. The CDR3 sequence: CASSQADGTSYEQFF. The DNA of the CDR3 is TGCGCCAGCAGCCAAGCCGACGGGACTAGCTATGAGCAGTTCTTC.

This clone was seen a single time. The chain is built from TRBV6-1 and TRBJ2-1; 12 positions agree with TRBD2. CDR1 is MNHNS, CDR2 SASEGT, per germline. This CDR3 is built from 15 residues. After removal of 8 bases from V and 7 bases from J, the junction contained 9 bases not matched to a gene. The CDR3 protein is CASWFPSGGANEQFF. CDR3 nucleotide sequence: TGTGCCAGCTGGTTCCCTAGCGGGGGGGCAAATGAGCAGTTCTTC.

This clone was seen a handful of times. CDR3 sequence reads: CASSPGGPMRGYTF. The CDR3 DNA follows: TGTGCCAGCAGCCCGGGCGGCCCTATGAGGGGCTACACCTTC. The rearrangement links TRBV7-9 to TRBJ1-2, with D unclear. The CDR3 is made up of 14 amino acids. Germline lookup yields CDR1 SEHNR and CDR2 FQNEAQ (reference sequence). V lost 5 bases and J 8 bases, leaving 18 bases between the germline ends.

The rearrangement uses TRBV9 and TRBJ2-3, with 11 bases fitting TRBD2. This CDR3 is built from 18 residues. From germline, CDR1 is SGDLS and CDR2 YYNGEE. The J segment lost 2 bases and the V segment lost 3 bases, leaving 11 bases of the junction unmatched. CDR3 amino acids: CASSATGLAGTFTDTQYF. The CDR3 DNA follows: TGTGCCAGCAGCGCCACCGGACTAGCGGGTACATTCACAGATACGCAGTATTTT.

The genes are TRBV11-2 and TRBJ2-1; 11 bases are a match to TRBD2. This CDR3 has 15 residues. The V gene end was trimmed by 1 base and the J gene end by 7 bases; junction bases not matched to a gene: 3. CDR1 is SGHAT, CDR2 FQNNGV, per germline. Written as DNA, the CDR3 is TGTGCCAGCAGCTTAGGGCTAGCGGGGGGAAATGAGCAGTTCTTC. Amino acids: CASSLGLAGGNEQFF.

In its sample, this clone was seen once. The chain couples TRBV7-9 to TRBJ2-5; D is unresolved. The germline V and J ends were trimmed by 2 bases and 3 bases, with 13 bases remaining between them. Germline V lookup: CDR1 SEHNR, CDR2 FQNEAQ (reference sequence). There are 15 residues in the CDR3. CDR3 DNA sequence: TGTGCCAGCAGCTTAACCCGATCCAGAAAAGAGACCCAGTACTTC. It yields the protein CASSLTRSRKETQYF.

This clone was detected only once. The chain carries TRBV4-1 and TRBJ2-1; the match to TRBD2 covers 8 bases. With V trimmed by 3 bases and J by 10 bases, 5 bases remained unmatched. The germline gives CDR1 MGHRA, CDR2 YSYEKL. CDR3 length: 13 amino acids. DNA for the CDR3: TGCGCCAGCAGCCACGGCCTAGCGGGCGAGCAGTTCTTC. Translating it yields CASSHGLAGEQFF.

The J gene is TRBJ1-2, the V gene TRBV4-3; D perhaps matches TRBD1 (6 bases). V lost 1 base, J lost 2 bases, and 17 bases lay in between. The CDR3 covers 17 residues. Germline V gives CDR1 LGHNA, CDR2 YSLEER. Here the CDR3 reads CASSQGHPGHLNYGYTF. For the CDR3, the DNA is TGCGCCAGCAGCCAAGGGCACCCGGGACATCTAAACTATGGCTACACCTTC.

The rearrangement joins TRBV28 to TRBJ2-4; possible D gene TRBD1, 5 bases. This CDR3 comprises 17 residues. CDR1 and CDR2 from the germline V gene are MDHEN and SYDVKM. V lost 3 bases and J 2 bases, leaving 17 bases between the germline ends. The CDR3 nucleotides read TGTGCCAGCAGTTTTGTGGCTACAAGGGGCTCCAAAAACATTCAGTACTTC. Its protein product is CASSFVATRGSKNIQYF.

This clone was detected once. The chain uses TRBV11-2 and TRBJ1-1; D may be TRBD1 (6 bases). CDR1 and CDR2 from the germline V gene are SGHAT and FQNNGV. The CDR3 is made up of 18 amino acids. The V and J ends lost 0 bases and 3 bases respectively, with 20 bases between them. The CDR3 nucleotides read TGTGCCAGCAGCTTAGATGTTATGACCGGCAGGGGATACACTGAAGCTTTCTTT. This gives the protein CASSLDVMTGRGYTEAFF. Full variable domain (missing parts from reference TRBV11-2 and TRBJ1-1): EAGVAQSPRYKIIEKRQSVAFWCNPISGHATLYWYQQILGQGPKLLIQFQNNGVVDDSQLPKDRFSAERLKGVDSTLKIQPAKLEDSAVYLCASSLDVMTGRGYTEAFFGQGTRLTVV.

The rearrangement uses TRBV27 and TRBJ2-2; TRBD2 matches at 11 bases. The CDR3 is 19 residues long. V dropped 5 bases and J dropped 1; count of bases not matched to a gene: 12. In germline, CDR1 is MNHEY, CDR2 SMNVEV (reference sequence). CDR3: CASSTPRTSGWKNTGELFF. The CDR3 coding sequence is TGTGCCAGCAGTACTCCCCGGACTAGCGGGTGGAAGAACACCGGGGAGCTGTTTTTT.

This clone has just a few counts. The chain has TRBV2 and TRBJ2-7; D unclear. The V end lost 4 bases, the J end lost 7 bases, and 8 bases lay between the germline ends. Germline-derived CDR1 and CDR2 are SNHLY and FYNNEI. This CDR3 is 11 amino acids long. In nucleotides, the CDR3 is TGTGCCAGCAGTGTCTTAGGGGAGCAGTACGTC. Its protein is CASSVLGEQYV.

This clone is large (0.1 to 1%). The chain is built from TRBV7-9 and TRBJ2-7; TRBD1 is a possible D gene (6 bases). The CDR3 has 15 residues. V dropped 4 bases and J dropped 3 bases, with 16 bases sitting between them. CDR1 SEHNR and CDR2 FQNEAQ come from the germline V gene (reference sequence). CDR3 sequence: CASSSGRDTDYEQYF. The DNA of the CDR3 is TGTGCCAGCAGCTCAGGCCGGGACACAGACTACGAGCAGTACTTC.

This clone was observed once. J is TRBJ2-1 and V is TRBV19; no clear D gene. CDR1 LNHDA and CDR2 SQIVND come from the germline V gene (reference sequence). The CDR3 length is 13 residues. V was trimmed by 5 bases and J by 4 bases, leaving 9 bases between them. The CDR3 DNA reads as TGTGCCAGTAGTCCCAGCCTATACAATGAGCAGTTCTTC. This translates into CASSPSLYNEQFF.

The gene calls are TRBV2 and TRBJ1-4, with D uncertain. Germline loops: CDR1 SNHLY, CDR2 FYNNEI. The CDR3 has 14 residues. Between the trimmed V and J ends, which lost 2 bases and 6 bases, there was a span of 10 bases. CDR3 residues: CASSEIYVDEKLFF. The CDR3 coding sequence is TGTGCCAGCAGTGAAATATACGTAGATGAAAAACTGTTTTTT. The entire variable domain, with the rest obtained from reference TRBV2 and TRBJ1-4, is as follows: EPEVTQTPSHQVTQMGQEVILRCVPISNHLYFYWYRQILGQKVEFLVSFYNNEISEKSEIFDDQFSVERPDGSNFTLKIRSTKLEDSAMYFCASSEIYVDEKLFFGSGTQLSVL.

V gene TRBV7-8 combines with J gene TRBJ1-1; 8 nucleotides match TRBD1. The CDR3 is 18 amino acids. Per germline, CDR1 SGHVS and CDR2 FQNEAQ. V trimming: 5 bases; J trimming: 0 bases; junction bases outside the gene matches: 14. This chain's CDR3 is CASSPQGAGGPLNTEAFF. The CDR3 bases are TGTGCCAGCAGCCCCCAGGGGGCTGGCGGACCATTGAACACTGAAGCTTTCTTT.